These 14 T cell receptor beta chains were sequenced from one sample in a study of blood T cell repertoires in COVID-19. Using immunoSEQ multiplex PCR, the repertoire was profiled, and TCRdb retains in-frame clones only, with some absent. The profile covers 190,000 or so clones, with about 87% appearing a single time and 3.5% to 5% taken by the ten largest. The sample was peripheral blood. The receptors here all came from a woman in her twenties or thirties with acute or convalescent COVID-19.

The chain combines TRBV13 with TRBJ2-1, with no clear D. Germline values: CDR1 PRHDT, CDR2 FYEKMQ (reference sequence). V gave up 2 bases and J gave up 5 bases, with 7 bases separating them. CDR3 length equals 13 residues. CDR3 amino acids: CASSLIPNNEQFF. In nucleotides, the CDR3 is TGTGCCAGCAGCTTAATCCCCAACAATGAGCAGTTCTTC. Combining the CDR3 with reference TRBV13 and TRBJ2-1 gives the whole variable domain AAGVIQSPRHLIKEKRETATLKCYPIPRHDTVYWYQQGPGQDPQFLISFYEKMQSDKGSIPDRFSAQQFSDYHSELNMSSLELGDSALYFCASSLIPNNEQFFGPGTRLTVL.

The V call is TRBV29-1, the J call TRBJ1-2; 7 positions match TRBD1. The germline V gene has CDR1 SQVTM and CDR2 ANQGSEA. This CDR3 comprises 13 residues. V gave up 5 bases and J gave up 8 bases; unmatched junction bases: 11. CDR3 loop: CSVLTGLNLGYTF. CDR3 sequence (DNA): TGCAGCGTTCTGACAGGGCTTAATCTGGGCTACACCTTC.

The V gene is TRBV7-2, the J gene TRBJ2-1, with TRBD1 matching over 9 bases. Trimming cost V 2 bases and J 9 bases; bases outside gene matches: 5. Germline V gene lookup returns CDR1 SGHTA and CDR2 FQGNSA. The CDR3 contains 14 residues. CDR3 sequence reads: CASSLPGQGGEQFF. In DNA, the CDR3 is TGTGCCAGCAGCTTACCGGGACAGGGTGGTGAGCAGTTCTTC.

This clone was seen just once. One end of the junction is discordant with germline, which a read error may explain. This chain uses TRBV6-5 with TRBJ2-4; tentative D call: TRBD2 (7 bases). CDR1 MNHEY and CDR2 SVGAGI come from the germline V gene. This CDR3 region has 12 residues. CDR3 protein: CASSRLGAGQRF. The CDR3 DNA sequence: TGTGCCAGCTCTCGACTGGGAGCGGGACAAAGATTC.

The chain has TRBV19 and TRBJ2-3; TRBD2 matches 9 bases. The CDR3 contains 16 residues. With 3 bases clipped from V and 6 bases from J, the junction kept 10 bases outside the gene matches. Per germline, CDR1 LNHDA and CDR2 SQIVND (reference sequence). CDR3 region: CASSIEIAGAGDTQYF. The DNA of the CDR3 is TGTGCCAGTAGTATCGAAATAGCGGGAGCGGGGGATACGCAGTATTTT.

The chain links TRBV28 to TRBJ2-2, with D uncertain. Trimming took off 10 bases at V and 0 bases at J, with 18 bases between the two ends. The CDR3 covers 16 residues. CDR1 is MDHEN, CDR2 SYDVKM, per germline. The CDR3 sequence is CATTRAGSANTGELFF. For the CDR3, the DNA is TGTGCCACCACCCGCGCCGGGTCAGCGAACACCGGGGAGCTGTTTTTT.

The chain uses TRBV5-4 and TRBJ2-5; 7 nucleotides line up with TRBD2. This CDR3 contains 14 residues. The ends lost 3 bases at V and 5 bases at J; junction bases unmatched: 7. Per germline, CDR1 SGHNT and CDR2 YYREEE (reference sequence). The CDR3: CASSSWTSGETQYF. The CDR3 DNA is TGTGCCAGCAGCTCTTGGACTAGTGGGGAGACCCAGTACTTC.

The V and J genes are TRBV6-5 and TRBJ1-2; a weak D match, TRBD1 (5 bases). The CDR3 length is 15 residues. V was clipped by 10 bases and J by 6 bases, with 24 bases between them. CDR1 is MNHEY, CDR2 SVGAGI, per germline. The CDR3 protein is CATKAPLGGDDGYTF. The CDR3 DNA reads TGTGCCACCAAGGCCCCGCTGGGGGGGGATGATGGCTACACCTTC.

The V and J genes are TRBV6-1 and TRBJ2-5, with 7 nucleotides matching TRBD2. The CDR3 extends over 18 amino acids. Germline CDR1 MNHNS, CDR2 SASEGT. Trimming at V came to 2 bases and at J to 5 bases, leaving 17 bases not matched to a gene. Written as DNA, the CDR3 is TGTGCCAGCAGTGAACGTCCTTTTGGCGAGAGCGGGATGGAGACCCAGTACTTC. This encodes CASSERPFGESGMETQYF.

V and J are TRBV28 and TRBJ1-2; D unresolved. CDR1 and CDR2 (germline): MDHEN, SYDVKM. V lost 2 bases and J 8 bases, leaving 6 bases between the germline ends. This CDR3 is 11 amino acids long. This CDR3 is CASSLNRGYTF. Here the CDR3 DNA reads TGTGCCAGCAGTTTAAATCGGGGCTACACCTTC.

The CDR3 region has the DNA TGTGCTAGTGGCCGGGAAGTGAAATATCAGCCCCAGCATTTT. Amino acids: CASGREVKYQPQHF. This chain uses TRBV12-5 with TRBJ1-5, with D uncertain. CDR1 is LGHNT, CDR2 FRNRAP, per germline. This CDR3 has 14 residues. The V end was cut by 6 bases, the J end by 5 bases, with 14 bases between.

This sequence joins TRBV21-1 and TRBJ2-2; TRBD1, the table's D call, was not compared with the DNA. TRBV21-1 is a pseudogene segment. This CDR3 spans 19 amino acids. The DNA for the CDR3 is TGTGCCAGCAGCATATTACCAATGAAGGGGATCACACACTACGGGGAGCTGTTTTTT. Protein sequence: CASSILPMKGITHYGELFF.

The chain recombines TRBV7-2 with TRBJ2-7; a possible D gene is TRBD1 (5 bases). Looked up from germline, CDR1 is SGHTA and CDR2 is FQGNSA. The CDR3 covers 12 residues. V gave up 5 bases and J gave up 9 bases, with 14 bases separating them. This CDR3 is CASSLTGLAQYF. The CDR3 DNA follows: TGTGCCAGCAGCCTAACAGGCCTGGCGCAGTACTTC.

The V and J genes are TRBV14 and TRBJ2-7, with D possibly TRBD1 on 5 matching bases. This CDR3 region has 14 residues. Germline V gene sequence: CDR1 SGHDN, CDR2 FVKESK. V was pared by 1 base and J by 6 bases, with 13 bases between. CDR3 protein: CASSQAGAYGEQYF. CDR3 sequence (DNA): TGTGCCAGCAGCCAAGCTGGGGCTTATGGCGAGCAGTACTTC. Together with reference TRBV14 and TRBJ2-7, the CDR3 gives the full variable domain: EAGVTQFPSHSVIEKGQTVTLRCDPISGHDNLYWYRRVMGKEIKFLLHFVKESKQDESGMPNNRFLAERTGGTYSTLKVQPAELEDSGVYFCASSQAGAYGEQYFGPGTRLTVT.